One and the same sample provided the 2 T cell receptor beta chains below, sequenced in a study of blood T cell repertoires in COVID-19. The method was immunoSEQ multiplex PCR; TCRdb's version includes in-frame clones alone and lacks a portion of them. The sample includes some 250,000 clones, roughly 93% seen only once; the top ten take about 2.3%. Specimen: PBMCs or T cells enriched from blood (not recorded which). These receptors were obtained from a middle-aged woman with acute COVID-19.

This clone was seen only a few times. This chain connects TRBV4-1 to TRBJ2-1, with 7 bases that match TRBD2. Trimming removed 1 base from V and 0 bases from J; junction bases left unmatched: 9. Germline V CDR1 and CDR2: MGHRA, YSYEKL. The CDR3 runs 18 residues. The chain's CDR3 is CASSQGPGGTFSYNEQFF. CDR3 in DNA: TGCGCCAGCAGCCAAGGTCCCGGGGGGACGTTCTCCTACAATGAGCAGTTCTTC.

The chain links TRBV4-1 to TRBJ2-7; 8 positions agree with TRBD1. Per germline, CDR1 MGHRA and CDR2 YSYEKL. This CDR3 has 14 residues. Trimming at V came to 2 bases and at J to 2 bases, leaving 2 bases not matched to a gene. CDR3 bases: TGCGCCAGCAGCCAACCGGACAGGGCCTACGAGCAGTACTTC. As protein: CASSQPDRAYEQYF.